This record looks at one T cell receptor beta chain sequence and its context. This entry comes from a study of control samples from healthy donors and cancer patients. Trimming stripped 5 bases from V and 2 bases from J, with 16 bases between. CDR1 is LNHDA, CDR2 SQIVND, per germline (reference sequence). CDR3 length: 16 amino acids. Repertoires were generated with immunoSEQ multiplex PCR, while TCRdb's copy carries only in-frame clones and drops some. The profile shows tens of thousands of clones, less than 95% of them singletons. The J gene is TRBJ1-3, the V gene TRBV19, with D perhaps matching TRBD1 (6 bases). Sequencing was done on a sample of PBMCs. The receptor was isolated from a woman aged 40 to 50 with head and neck cancer. The CDR3 nucleotides read TGTGCCAGTAGTCCGCGGGGGCAGTGGACTGGAAACACCATATATTTT. Translated, it gives CASSPRGQWTGNTIYF. Drawing the rest from reference TRBV19 and TRBJ1-3, the complete variable domain is DGGITQSPKYLFRKEGQNVTLSCEQNLNHDAMYWYRQDPGQGLRLIYYSQIVNDFQKGDIAEGYSVSREKKESFPLTVTSAQKNPTAFYLCASSPRGQWTGNTIYFGEGSWLTVV.